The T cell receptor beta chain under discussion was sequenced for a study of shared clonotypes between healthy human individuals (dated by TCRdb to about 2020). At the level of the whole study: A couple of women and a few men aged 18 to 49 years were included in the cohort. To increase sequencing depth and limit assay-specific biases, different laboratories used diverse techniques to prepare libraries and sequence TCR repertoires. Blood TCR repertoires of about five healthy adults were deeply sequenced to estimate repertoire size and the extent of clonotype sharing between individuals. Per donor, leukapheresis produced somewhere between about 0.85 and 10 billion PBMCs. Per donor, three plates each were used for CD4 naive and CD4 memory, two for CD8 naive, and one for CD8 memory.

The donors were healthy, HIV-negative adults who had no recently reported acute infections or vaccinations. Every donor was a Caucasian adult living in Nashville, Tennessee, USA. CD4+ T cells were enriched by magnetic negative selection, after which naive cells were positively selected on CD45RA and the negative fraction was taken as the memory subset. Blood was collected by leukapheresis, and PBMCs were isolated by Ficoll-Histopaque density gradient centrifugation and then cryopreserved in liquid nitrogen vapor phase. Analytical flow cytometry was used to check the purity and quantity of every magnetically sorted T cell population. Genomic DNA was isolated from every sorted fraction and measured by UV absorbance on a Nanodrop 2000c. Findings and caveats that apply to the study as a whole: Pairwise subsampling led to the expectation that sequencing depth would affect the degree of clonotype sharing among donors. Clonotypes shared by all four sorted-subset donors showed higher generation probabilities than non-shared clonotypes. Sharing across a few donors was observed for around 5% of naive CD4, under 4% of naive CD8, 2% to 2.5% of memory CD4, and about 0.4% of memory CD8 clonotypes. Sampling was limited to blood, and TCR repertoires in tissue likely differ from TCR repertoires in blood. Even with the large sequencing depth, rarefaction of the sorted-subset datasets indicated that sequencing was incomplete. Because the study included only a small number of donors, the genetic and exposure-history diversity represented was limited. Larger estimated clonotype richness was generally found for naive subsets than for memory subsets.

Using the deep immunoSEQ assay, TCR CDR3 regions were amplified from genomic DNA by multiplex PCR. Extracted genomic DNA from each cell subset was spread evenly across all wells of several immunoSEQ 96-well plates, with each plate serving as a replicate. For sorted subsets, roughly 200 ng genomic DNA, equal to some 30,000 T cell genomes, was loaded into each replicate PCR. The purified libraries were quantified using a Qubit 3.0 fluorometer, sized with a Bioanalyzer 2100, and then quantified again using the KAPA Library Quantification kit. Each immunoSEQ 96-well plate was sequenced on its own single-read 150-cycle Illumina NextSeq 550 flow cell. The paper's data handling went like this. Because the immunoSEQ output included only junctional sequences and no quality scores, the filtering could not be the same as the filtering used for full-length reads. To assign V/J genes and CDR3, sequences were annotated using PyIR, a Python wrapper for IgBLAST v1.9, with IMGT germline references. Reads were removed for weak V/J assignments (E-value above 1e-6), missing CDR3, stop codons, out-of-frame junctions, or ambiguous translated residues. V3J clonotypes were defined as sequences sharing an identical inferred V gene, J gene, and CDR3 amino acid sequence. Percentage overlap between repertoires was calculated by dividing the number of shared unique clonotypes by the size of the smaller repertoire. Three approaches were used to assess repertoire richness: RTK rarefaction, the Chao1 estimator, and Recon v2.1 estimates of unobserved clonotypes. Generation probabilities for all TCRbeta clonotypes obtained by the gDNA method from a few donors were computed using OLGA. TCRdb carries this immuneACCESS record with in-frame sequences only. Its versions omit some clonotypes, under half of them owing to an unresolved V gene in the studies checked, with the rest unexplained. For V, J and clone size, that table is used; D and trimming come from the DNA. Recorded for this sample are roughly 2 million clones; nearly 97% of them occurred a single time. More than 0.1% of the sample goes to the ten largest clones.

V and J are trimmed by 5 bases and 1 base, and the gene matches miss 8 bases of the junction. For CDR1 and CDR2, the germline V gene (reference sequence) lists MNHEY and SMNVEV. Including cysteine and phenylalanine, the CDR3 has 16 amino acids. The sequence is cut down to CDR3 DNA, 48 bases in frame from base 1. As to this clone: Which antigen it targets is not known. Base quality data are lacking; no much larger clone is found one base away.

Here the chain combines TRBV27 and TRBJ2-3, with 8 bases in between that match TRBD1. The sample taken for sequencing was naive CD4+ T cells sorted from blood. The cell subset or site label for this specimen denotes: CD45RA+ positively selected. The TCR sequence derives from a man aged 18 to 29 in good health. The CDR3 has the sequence CASSRMGQEGTDTQYF. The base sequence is TGTGCCAGCAGTCGCATGGGACAGGAAGGCACAGATACGCAGTATTTT.